What follows describes a single TCR beta chain. Seattle patient enrollment occurred during active infection, with longitudinal follow-up thereafter. This record belongs to a study of blood T cell repertoires in COVID-19. Study overall: The United States, Italy and Spain provided the acute and convalescent COVID-19 samples. Sources were T cells, B-cell-depleted T cells, or PBMCs; the material itself was cDNA or gDNA.

Methods used by the authors: Quantification of nucleated cells was approximated via reference gene primer amplification. Only in-frame clones appear in the TCRdb table, and some are missing; sequencing was by immunoSEQ multiplex PCR. That table supplies the V and J calls and clone size; D and trimming were determined from the DNA. The data contain under 200,000 clones, roughly four fifths of them singletons. With 2 bases clipped from V and 8 bases from J, the junction kept 8 bases outside the gene matches. Germline CDR1 is MGHRA and CDR2 is YSYEKL. The CDR3 is 15 amino acids. Sequences were obtained from peripheral blood. The chain links TRBV4-1 to TRBJ1-4; TRBD1 matches at 7 bases. The sequence came from a woman at least 80 years old with COVID-19, enrolled during active disease. The DNA of the CDR3 is TGCGCCAGCAGCCAAACAGGGGTCGGGGGCGAAAAACTGTTTTTT. It encodes CASSQTGVGGEKLFF.